This passage covers 14 T cell receptor beta chains from one sample sequenced in a study of cytomegalovirus exposure and HLA in healthy donors. Use of 60 Vbeta and 13 Jbeta primers characterized the PCR. Only in-frame clones appear in the TCRdb table, and some are missing; sequencing was by immunoSEQ multiplex PCR. The sample gives 150,000 to 200,000 clones, less than 80% of which show up once; roughly 4.5% is in the top ten. The sample comprised PBMCs. All receptors derive from a woman aged 25 to 45 in good health and CMV-seropositive.

This chain links TRBV11-2 with TRBJ2-3, with D tentatively TRBD2 (5 bases). The V gene lost 1 base and the J gene lost 3 bases, with 14 bases spanning the gap. CDR3 length: 16 amino acids. Germline V lookup: CDR1 SGHAT, CDR2 FQNNGV. In nucleotides, the CDR3 is TGTGCCAGCAGCTTAGCTTTTCTGAGGGATACAGATACGCAGTATTTT. Encoded protein: CASSLAFLRDTDTQYF.

The chain combines TRBV4-3 with TRBJ2-1, with 10 bases identical to TRBD2. Germline CDR1 LGHNA, CDR2 YSLEER. This CDR3 has 13 amino acids. V lost 3 bases to trimming and J lost 9 bases; unmatched junction nucleotides: 2. The CDR3 DNA reads TGCGCCAGCAGCCAGGGGACTAGCGTTGAGCAGTTCTTC. It translates to CASSQGTSVEQFF.

This rearrangement joins TRBV6-1 to TRBJ1-2; D gene unclear. The V end was cut by 1 base, the J end by 1 base, with 7 bases between. Germline loops: CDR1 MNHNS, CDR2 SASEGT. The CDR3 covers 14 residues. CDR3 protein: CASSEDRDNYGYTF. DNA for the CDR3: TGTGCCAGCAGTGAAGACAGAGATAACTATGGCTACACCTTC.

This rearrangement joins TRBV11-2 to TRBJ2-2; tentative D call: TRBD2 (6 bases). V dropped 5 bases and J dropped 6 bases, with 22 bases sitting between them. Germline V lookup: CDR1 SGHAT, CDR2 FQNNGV. The CDR3 is made up of 17 amino acids. The CDR3 is CASSISGWGAVSGELFF. The CDR3 bases are TGTGCCAGCAGCATTAGCGGATGGGGAGCAGTGTCCGGGGAGCTGTTTTTT.

The chain uses TRBV5-6 and TRBJ2-1, with 14 bases matching TRBD2. V lost 0 bases, J lost 4 bases, and 6 bases stayed unmatched. CDR1 is SGHDT, CDR2 YYEEEE, per germline. The CDR3 contains 18 residues. In DNA, the CDR3 is TGTGCCAGCAGCTTGGTGACTAGCGGGGGGGCGAGGTACAATGAGCAGTTCTTC. As protein: CASSLVTSGGARYNEQFF.

This chain connects TRBV6-6 to TRBJ1-2; maybe TRBD1 (5 bases). V lost 2 bases to trimming and J lost 7 bases, with 17 bases between them. The V gene's germline CDR1 is MNHNY and CDR2 SVGAGI (reference sequence). This CDR3 has 15 residues. DNA for the CDR3: TGTGCCAGCAGTTACGGGGCCGGGACTACTCCTGGCTACACCTTC. Translated, it gives CASSYGAGTTPGYTF.

V is TRBV19 and J is TRBJ2-3; D not certain. The CDR3 is made up of 15 amino acids. V lost 10 bases and J 1 base, leaving 18 bases between the germline ends. Germline lookup yields CDR1 LNHDA and CDR2 SQIVND (reference sequence). The CDR3: CATASRRRGTDTQYF. CDR3 in DNA: TGTGCCACCGCTTCGAGGAGACGGGGCACAGATACGCAGTATTTT.

The chain is built from TRBV9 and TRBJ2-5; 12 bases are a match to TRBD2. This CDR3 region has 15 residues. The germline CDR1 and CDR2 sequences are SGDLS and YYNGEE. The ends lost 5 bases at V and 7 bases at J; junction bases unmatched: 9. This CDR3 reads CASSATSGGFGTQYF. Written as DNA, the CDR3 is TGTGCCAGCAGTGCGACTAGCGGGGGCTTTGGGACCCAGTACTTC.

The chain couples TRBV5-1 to TRBJ2-1; 7 bases line up with TRBD1. The CDR3 runs 13 residues. The ends lost 10 bases at V and 2 bases at J; junction bases unmatched: 6. Germline CDR1 SGHRS, CDR2 YFSETQ. The CDR3 spells CASTGVAYNEQFF. For the CDR3, the DNA is TGCGCCTCCACAGGGGTAGCCTACAATGAGCAGTTCTTC. The variable domain in full, with the rest retrieved from reference TRBV5-1 and TRBJ2-1, is KAGVTQTPRYLIKTRGQQVTLSCSPISGHRSVSWYQQTPGQGLQFLFEYFSETQRNKGNFPGRFSGRQFSNSRSEMNVSTLELGDSALYLCASTGVAYNEQFFGPGTRLTVL.

The chain employs TRBV6-5 and TRBJ1-6; 8 bases are shared with TRBD1. Germline V gene data show CDR1 as MNHEY and CDR2 as SVGAGI. The V gene end was trimmed by 4 bases and the J gene end by 5 bases; junction bases not matched to a gene: 7. The CDR3 consists of 16 residues. In DNA, the CDR3 is TGTGCCAGCAGTTTGGACAGGGCGAGCGATAATTCACCCCTCCACTTT. Protein sequence: CASSLDRASDNSPLHF.

The chain recombines TRBV18 with TRBJ2-1, with TRBD2 matching 12 bases. V gave up 3 bases and J gave up 7 bases; unmatched junction bases: 4. From germline, CDR1 is KGHSH and CDR2 LQKENI. CDR3 length: 15 residues. CDR3 region: CASSPGTSGLNEQFF. DNA for the CDR3: TGTGCCAGCTCACCCGGGACTAGCGGGTTGAATGAGCAGTTCTTC.

The V and J genes are TRBV4-1 and TRBJ1-1; a possible D gene is TRBD1 (6 bases). Germline CDR1 MGHRA, CDR2 YSYEKL. V was clipped by 2 bases and J by 5 bases, with 12 bases between them. The CDR3 has 14 amino acids. In DNA form, the CDR3 reads TGCGCCAGCAGCCAAACAGGGTCTGTAACTGAAGCTTTCTTT. Amino acid sequence: CASSQTGSVTEAFF.

The chain recombines TRBV10-3 with TRBJ1-2; a weak D match, TRBD1 (5 bases). Trimming took off 4 bases at V and 6 bases at J, with 12 bases between the two ends. Germline V gene data show CDR1 as ENHRY and CDR2 as SYGVKD. This CDR3 has 13 amino acids. The CDR3 is CAISAQGKDGYTF. DNA of the CDR3: TGTGCCATCAGTGCGCAGGGAAAGGATGGCTACACCTTC.

The V call is TRBV5-1, the J call TRBJ2-1; TRBD1 matches 10 bases. Germline CDR1 reads SGHRS; CDR2 reads YFSETQ. V shed 2 bases and J 7 bases; nucleotides not matched to a gene: 15. This CDR3 comprises 18 residues. CDR3 loop: CASSFLGVVAGQGNEQFF. In DNA, the CDR3 is TGCGCCAGCAGCTTCTTAGGAGTAGTAGCGGGACAGGGGAATGAGCAGTTCTTC.